This TCR beta chain was sequenced in a study of CD8 T cells in Susac syndrome. The CDR3 sequence is 15 residues long. Germline CDR1 SEHNR, CDR2 FQNEAQ (reference sequence). V was cut by 2 bases and J by 3 bases, with 12 bases left in between. RNA was extracted with the RNeasy kit, and a quantity of roughly 0.5 to 1 ug was reverse transcribed using random hexamers. One entry per CDR3 protein results from TCRdb running MiXCR on the immunoSEQ multiplex PCR reads. Of about 90,000 distinct CDR3 sequences in the sample, over 85% were seen once. The clonotype comes from a human donor in good health. The genes are TRBV7-9 and TRBJ2-3, with D possibly being TRBD2 (5 bases). Sequenced sample: CD8+ T cells from PBMCs. The chain's CDR3 is CASSLTAGGTDTQYF. CDR3 bases: TGTGCCAGCAGCTTAACCGCCGGAGGAACAGATACGCAGTATTTT.